This entry lists 15 T cell receptor beta chains sequenced from one sample in a study of beta chain features in type 1 diabetes. Since all of the isolated RNA was reverse transcribed, expressed TCRB transcripts were what got sequenced. TCRdb's table, derived via immunoSEQ multiplex PCR, lists solely in-frame clones and lacks some. The sample yields about 620,000 clones, 15% to 19% seen once. Source material: naive CD4+ T cells from blood. The receptors here all came from a man aged 18 to 30 in good health.

About this clone: Other nucleotide sequences in the sample specify the same CDR3. J is TRBJ1-1 and V is TRBV30, with D possibly matching TRBD1 (5 bases). This CDR3 spans 14 amino acids. Trimming shortened V by 0 bases and J by 1 base, and 9 bases separated the two germline ends. The germline CDR1 and CDR2 sequences are GTSNPN and SVGIG (reference sequence). The CDR3: CAWSVGRANTEAFF. The CDR3 bases are TGTGCCTGGAGTGTAGGCAGGGCGAACACTGAAGCTTTCTTT.

This chain uses TRBV4-2 with TRBJ2-1; D is possibly TRBD2 (6 bases). This CDR3 is built from 18 residues. CDR1 is LGHNA and CDR2 is YNFKEQ in the germline V gene. The V end was cut by 0 bases, the J end by 9 bases, with 24 bases between. CDR3 sequence: CASSQDQIRLADSGEQFF. Written as DNA, the CDR3 is TGTGCCAGCAGCCAAGATCAGATACGGCTAGCCGATAGCGGTGAGCAGTTCTTC.

This sequence joins TRBV6-5 and TRBJ1-2, with D tentatively TRBD1 (6 bases). CDR1 and CDR2 (germline): MNHEY, SVGAGI. CDR3 size: 15 residues. Trimming took 8 bases from V and 4 from J, leaving 20 bases between them. The CDR3 nucleotides are TGTGCCAGCCCAAAAGGGCTGGACAGCGCCTATGGCTACACCTTC. It encodes CASPKGLDSAYGYTF.

The chain uses TRBV7-2 and TRBJ1-2; TRBD1 matches 7 bases. Germline V CDR1 and CDR2: SGHTA, FQGNSA. CDR3 length: 13 amino acids. J gave up 4 bases and V 6 bases, and 5 bases lay outside the gene matches. The CDR3 DNA sequence: TGTGCCAGCAGATCGGGACAGTCCTATGGCTACACCTTC. It specifies CASRSGQSYGYTF.

This clone was seen only a few times. The chain carries TRBV2 and TRBJ1-2; possible D gene TRBD1, 5 bases. Trimming stripped 8 bases from V and 6 bases from J, with 13 bases between. There are 12 residues in the CDR3. CDR1 and CDR2 (germline): SNHLY, FYNNEI. Here the CDR3 DNA reads TGTGCCAGCTCGGGACTGAGGGATGGCTACACCTTC. Translation gives CASSGLRDGYTF.

CDR3: CAITGTTLYEQYF. The CDR3 DNA is TGTGCCATCACAGGGACGACTCTCTACGAGCAGTACTTC. The chain couples TRBV28 to TRBJ2-7, with D possibly TRBD1 on 6 matching bases. The CDR3 contains 13 residues. The V and J ends lost 10 bases and 3 bases respectively, with 16 bases between them. The germline CDR1 and CDR2 sequences are MDHEN and SYDVKM. Filled out from reference TRBV28 and TRBJ2-7, the complete variable domain reads DVKVTQSSRYLVKRTGEKVFLECVQDMDHENMFWYRQDPGLGLRLIYFSYDVKMKEKGDIPEGYSVSREKKERFSLILESASTNQTSMYLCAITGTTLYEQYFGPGTRLTVT.

V usage is TRBV7-2 and J usage is TRBJ2-3; 9 nucleotides line up with TRBD1. With V trimmed by 10 bases and J by 4 bases, 9 bases remained unmatched. CDR3 length: 14 amino acids. Germline CDR1 and CDR2: SGHTA and FQGNSA. For the CDR3, the DNA is TGTGCCATCGGGGACAGGGCAGCAGCAGATACGCAGTATTTT. Residues: CAIGDRAAADTQYF.

The chain combines TRBV18 with TRBJ2-7, with D unclear. The length of the CDR3 is 11 residues. The ends were cut back, 3 bases at V and 4 bases at J, with 4 bases in the middle. Germline CDR1 is KGHSH and CDR2 is LQKENI. The CDR3 nucleotides read TGTGCCAGCTCACCCAAATACGAGCAGTACTTC. It translates to CASSPKYEQYF. The full variable domain, its missing parts supplied by reference TRBV18 and TRBJ2-7, is NAGVMQNPRHLVRRRGQEARLRCSPMKGHSHVYWYRQLPEEGLKFMVYLQKENIIDESGMPKERFSAEFPKEGPSILRIQQVVRGDSAAYFCASSPKYEQYFGPGTRLTVT.

The chain joins TRBV5-4 to TRBJ2-7; D is unclear. Trimming took off 1 base at V and 3 bases at J, with 14 bases between the two ends. The CDR3 spans 15 residues. Germline CDR1 SGHNT, CDR2 YYREEE (reference sequence). The CDR3 spells CASSLSGPHLYEQYF. The CDR3, as DNA: TGTGCCAGCAGCTTGTCCGGCCCACATCTCTACGAGCAGTACTTC.

This sequence joins TRBV7-2 and TRBJ2-7; 7 nucleotides line up with TRBD1. The CDR3 is 14 residues long. Trimming took 6 bases from V and 1 from J; bases not matched to a gene: 6. CDR1 is SGHTA, CDR2 FQGNSA, per germline. CDR3 in amino acids: CASRRQGFSYEQYF. The CDR3 DNA is TGTGCCAGCAGAAGACAGGGCTTTTCCTACGAGCAGTACTTC.

V usage is TRBV7-3 and J usage is TRBJ2-1; 8 positions agree with TRBD2. This CDR3 spans 14 amino acids. The junction had 10 bases not matched to a gene; V was cut back by 6 bases and J by 9 bases. From germline, CDR1 is SGHTA and CDR2 FQGTGA. For the CDR3, the DNA is TGTGCCAGCAGTGTCCATAGCGGGAAAGGTGAGCAGTTCTTC. It specifies CASSVHSGKGEQFF.

The chain combines TRBV2 with TRBJ1-1; D might be TRBD1 (5 bases). Trimming removed 6 bases at V and 4 bases at J, with 12 bases between. Germline assignment: CDR1 SNHLY and CDR2 FYNNEI. The CDR3 has 13 residues. This chain's CDR3 is CASRGNGGTEAFF. The CDR3 DNA reads TGTGCCAGCAGGGGAAATGGGGGCACTGAAGCTTTCTTT.

Details on this clone: The sample contains more than one DNA sequence encoding this CDR3. The V call is TRBV15, the J call TRBJ1-5, with D perhaps matching TRBD1 (6 bases). V lost 0 bases and J 4 bases, leaving 7 bases between the germline ends. In germline, CDR1 is LNHNV, CDR2 YYDKDF (reference sequence). The CDR3 runs to 14 residues. The CDR3 loop is CATSRDRGNQPQHF. The DNA of the CDR3 is TGTGCCACCAGCAGAGACAGGGGTAATCAGCCCCAGCATTTT.

The V gene is TRBV18, the J gene TRBJ2-3; possible D gene TRBD2, 5 bases. Germline CDR1 is KGHSH and CDR2 is LQKENI. Trimming removed 3 bases at V and 3 bases at J, with 25 bases between. CDR3 size: 19 residues. In DNA form, the CDR3 reads TGTGCCAGCTCACCCGAGGACCTAGGGAGACCTCCGGGGACAGATACGCAGTATTTT. It specifies CASSPEDLGRPPGTDTQYF.

A remark on this clone: This same CDR3 is encoded by further DNA sequences in the sample. V and J are TRBV7-9 and TRBJ1-5, with a tentative D call TRBD1 (6 bases). The CDR3 is 15 residues long. The germline V gene has CDR1 SEHNR and CDR2 FQNEAQ (reference sequence). Trimming took off 3 bases at V and 2 bases at J, with 11 bases between the two ends. CDR3 amino acids: CASSLAGGGNQPQHF. In nucleotides, the CDR3 is TGTGCCAGCAGCTTGGCGGGGGGCGGCAATCAGCCCCAGCATTTT. Full variable domain (remainder filled in from reference TRBV7-9 and TRBJ1-5): DTGVSQNPRHKITKRGQNVTFRCDPISEHNRLYWYRQTLGQGPEFLTYFQNEAQLEKSRLLSDRFSAERPKGSFSTLEIQRTEQGDSAMYLCASSLAGGGNQPQHFGDGTRLSIL.